This TCR beta chain was observed in a study of blood T cell repertoires in COVID-19. Overall study context: PBMCs, B-cell-depleted T cells, or T cells provided the cDNA or gDNA that made up the material.

The CDR3 loop spans 15 amino acids. V was clipped by 7 bases and J by 0 bases, with 12 bases between them. Germline V gene sequence: CDR1 LNHDA, CDR2 SQIVND (reference sequence). In the original workflow: Amplification with reference gene primers provided the estimates of nucleated cell counts. Measured with immunoSEQ multiplex PCR; TCRdb has only the in-frame clones, and not every one. Clone size and the V and J calls come from that table; the DNA yielded D and trimming. The sample contains some 78,000 clones, about 90% of which appear only once. This chain uses TRBV19 with TRBJ2-2; D remains unclear. The sample consisted of peripheral blood. The TCR originated in an elderly woman with active or convalescent COVID-19. The DNA for the CDR3 is TGTGCCAGTACCCTACTCCGAGCGAACACCGGGGAGCTGTTTTTT. It specifies CASTLLRANTGELFF. Together with reference TRBV19 and TRBJ2-2, the CDR3 gives the full variable domain: DGGITQSPKYLFRKEGQNVTLSCEQNLNHDAMYWYRQDPGQGLRLIYYSQIVNDFQKGDIAEGYSVSREKKESFPLTVTSAQKNPTAFYLCASTLLRANTGELFFGEGSRLTVL.